This record looks at one TCR beta chain sequence and its context. This sample stems from a study of blood T cell repertoires in COVID-19. Sequencing was performed with immunoSEQ multiplex PCR; in TCRdb, only in-frame clones are kept and a portion is missing. There are 450,000 or so clones in the sample; 90% occur only once, and about 0.63% lies in the top ten. Germline V gene data show CDR1 as LNHDA and CDR2 as SQIVND (reference sequence). V lost 8 bases, J lost 10 bases, and 11 bases lay in between. The CDR3 length is 10 residues. The chain recombines TRBV19 with TRBJ1-1; no definite D call. This sequence was found in a man aged 18 to 29 who had recovered from COVID-19. Sequencing was carried out using PBMCs or T cells enriched from blood (not recorded which). The CDR3 coding sequence is TGTGCCAGTTCCCCCCACGGAGCTTTCTTT. Translated, it gives CASSPHGAFF.